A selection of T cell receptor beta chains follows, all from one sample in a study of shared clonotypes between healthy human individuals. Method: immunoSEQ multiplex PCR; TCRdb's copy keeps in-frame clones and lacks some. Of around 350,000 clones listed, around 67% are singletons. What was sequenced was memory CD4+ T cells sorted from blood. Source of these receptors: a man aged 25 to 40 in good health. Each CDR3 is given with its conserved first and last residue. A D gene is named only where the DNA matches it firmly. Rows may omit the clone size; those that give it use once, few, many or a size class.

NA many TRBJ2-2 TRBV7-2 CASSSDPGTGELFF TGTGCCAGCAGCTCGGACCCAGGGACCGGGGAGCTGTTTTTT
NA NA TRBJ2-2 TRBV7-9 CASSLSRGPTGELFF TGTGCCAGCAGCTTATCTAGGGGACCCACCGGGGAGCTGTTTTTT
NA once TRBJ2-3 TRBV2 CASSLVRDSYEGTQYF TGTGCCAGCAGTCTAGTCCGGGACTCCTATGAAGGGACGCAGTATTTT
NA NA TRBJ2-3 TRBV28 CASSLEHPDTQYF TGTGCCAGCAGTCTTGAACATCCAGATACGCAGTATTTT
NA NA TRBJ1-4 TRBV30 CAWSSEGVNEKLFF TGTGCCTGGAGCTCAGAGGGGGTTAATGAAAAACTGTTTTTT
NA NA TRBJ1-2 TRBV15 CATSRGDTSVYGYTF TGTGCCACCAGCAGAGGTGATACTTCGGTCTATGGCTACACCTTC
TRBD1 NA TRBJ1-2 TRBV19 CASREPGQRYGYTF TGTGCCAGTAGGGAACCGGGACAGCGATATGGCTACACCTTC
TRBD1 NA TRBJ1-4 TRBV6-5 CASSRRTGGFEKLFF TGTGCCAGCAGTCGCCGGACAGGGGGCTTTGAAAAACTGTTTTTT
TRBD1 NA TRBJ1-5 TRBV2 CASRTGAFQQPQHF TGTGCCAGCAGAACAGGGGCCTTTCAGCAGCCCCAGCATTTT
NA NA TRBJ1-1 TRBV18 CASSPLGGTTEAFF TGTGCCAGCTCACCACTTGGGGGGACCACTGAAGCTTTCTTT
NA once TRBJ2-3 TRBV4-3 CASSQEIRKRTTDTQYF TGCGCCAGCAGCCAAGAAATTAGGAAGCGAACCACAGATACGCAGTATTTT
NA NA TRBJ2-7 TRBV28 CASGQGRYEQYF TGTGCCAGCGGTCAGGGGCGCTACGAGCAGTACTTC
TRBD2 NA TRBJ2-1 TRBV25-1 CASSNPGLATNEQFF TGTGCCAGCAGCAACCCGGGACTAGCGACCAATGAGCAGTTCTTC
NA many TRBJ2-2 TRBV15 CATSSRVSGGELFF TGTGCCACCAGCAGCAGGGTGTCCGGCGGGGAGCTGTTTTTT